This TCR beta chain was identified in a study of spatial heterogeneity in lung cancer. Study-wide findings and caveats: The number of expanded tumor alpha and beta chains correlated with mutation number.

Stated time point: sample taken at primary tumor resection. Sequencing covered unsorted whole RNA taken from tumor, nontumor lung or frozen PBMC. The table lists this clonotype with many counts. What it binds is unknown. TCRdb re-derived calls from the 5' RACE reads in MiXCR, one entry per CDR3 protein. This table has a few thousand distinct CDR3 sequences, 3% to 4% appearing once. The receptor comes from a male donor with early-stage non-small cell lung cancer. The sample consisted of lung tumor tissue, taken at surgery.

This chain's CDR3 is CASRPTGGRSGYTF. CDR3 in DNA: TGTGCCAGCAGACCGACAGGGGGCAGGAGCGGCTACACCTTC. The chain is built from TRBV27 and TRBJ1-2, with 10 positions matching TRBD1. The CDR3 length is 14 residues. The germline V gene has CDR1 MNHEY and CDR2 SMNVEV (reference sequence). V trimming: 6 bases; J trimming: 8 bases; junction bases outside the gene matches: 9.